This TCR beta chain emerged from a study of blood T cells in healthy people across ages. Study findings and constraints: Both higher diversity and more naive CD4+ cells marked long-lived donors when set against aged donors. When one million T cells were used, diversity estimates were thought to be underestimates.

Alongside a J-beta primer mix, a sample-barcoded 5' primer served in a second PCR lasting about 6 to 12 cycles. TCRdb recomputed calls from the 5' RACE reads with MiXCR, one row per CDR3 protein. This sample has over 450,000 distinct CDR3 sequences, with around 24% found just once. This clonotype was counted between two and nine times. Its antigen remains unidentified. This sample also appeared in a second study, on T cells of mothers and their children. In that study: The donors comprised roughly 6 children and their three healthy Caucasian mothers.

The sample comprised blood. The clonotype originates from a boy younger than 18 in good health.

CDR3 residues: CASSLAGQGDTEAFF. DNA for the CDR3: TGTGCCAGCAGCTTAGCGGGACAGGGGGACACTGAAGCTTTCTTT. This chain connects TRBV7-2 to TRBJ1-1; 11 bases agree with TRBD1. V shed 0 bases and J 3 bases; nucleotides not matched to a gene: 0. CDR1 SGHTA and CDR2 FQGNSA come from the germline V gene. This CDR3 is 15 amino acids long.